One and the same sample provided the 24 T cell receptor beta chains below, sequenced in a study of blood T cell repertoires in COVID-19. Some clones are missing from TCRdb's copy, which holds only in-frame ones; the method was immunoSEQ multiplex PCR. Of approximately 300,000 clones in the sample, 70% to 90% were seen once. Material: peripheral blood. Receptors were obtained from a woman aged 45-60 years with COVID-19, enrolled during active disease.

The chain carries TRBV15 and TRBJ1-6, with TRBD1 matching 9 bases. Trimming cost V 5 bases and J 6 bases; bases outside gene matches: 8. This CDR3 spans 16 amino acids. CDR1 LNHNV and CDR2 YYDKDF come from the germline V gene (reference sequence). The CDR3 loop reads CATSFGTGPINSPLHF. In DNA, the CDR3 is TGTGCCACCAGCTTCGGGACAGGGCCTATTAATTCACCCCTCCACTTT.

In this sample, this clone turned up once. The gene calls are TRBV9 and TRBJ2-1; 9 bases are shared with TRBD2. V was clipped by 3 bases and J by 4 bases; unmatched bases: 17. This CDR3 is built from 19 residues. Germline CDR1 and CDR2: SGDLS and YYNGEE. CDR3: CASSAKRGTSGRRYNEQFF. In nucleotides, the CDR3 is TGTGCCAGCAGCGCGAAGAGAGGGACGAGCGGGAGGCGGTACAATGAGCAGTTCTTC.

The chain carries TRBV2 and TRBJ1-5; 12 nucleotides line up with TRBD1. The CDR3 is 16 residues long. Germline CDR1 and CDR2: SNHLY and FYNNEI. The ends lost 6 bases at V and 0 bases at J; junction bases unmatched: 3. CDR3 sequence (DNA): TGTGCCAGCAGCCGGGGACAGGGGGCTAGCAATCAGCCCCAGCATTTT. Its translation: CASSRGQGASNQPQHF.

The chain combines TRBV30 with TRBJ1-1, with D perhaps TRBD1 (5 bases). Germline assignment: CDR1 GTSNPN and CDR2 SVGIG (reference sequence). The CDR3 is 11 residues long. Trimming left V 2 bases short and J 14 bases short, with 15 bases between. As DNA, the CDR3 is TGTGCCTGGAGTCCGACCAGGGAACTATTCTTT. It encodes CAWSPTRELFF.

The DNA for the CDR3 is TGTGCCAGCAGTCTCCCAGGAATGACTGAAGCTTTCTTT. Translation gives CASSLPGMTEAFF. The chain uses TRBV27 and TRBJ1-1; D not certain. The CDR3 consists of 13 residues. Germline V gene data show CDR1 as MNHEY and CDR2 as SMNVEV (reference sequence). V was pared by 5 bases and J by 5 bases, with 12 bases between.

In nucleotides, the CDR3 is TGTGCCACCAGCAGAGATAAGGGGGCGGGTCAGCCCCAGCATTTT. The encoded protein is CATSRDKGAGQPQHF. The chain combines TRBV15 with TRBJ1-5, with 7 bases aligning to TRBD1. Germline V CDR1 and CDR2: LNHNV, YYDKDF (reference sequence). The CDR3 totals 15 residues. J was trimmed by 6 bases and V by 0 bases; bases with no gene match: 5. Full variable domain (rest looked up from reference TRBV15 and TRBJ1-5): DAMVIQNPRYQVTQFGKPVTLSCSQTLNHNVMYWYQQKSSQAPKLLFHYYDKDFNNEADTPDNFQSRRPNTSFCFLDIRSPGLGDTAMYLCATSRDKGAGQPQHFGDGTRLSIL.

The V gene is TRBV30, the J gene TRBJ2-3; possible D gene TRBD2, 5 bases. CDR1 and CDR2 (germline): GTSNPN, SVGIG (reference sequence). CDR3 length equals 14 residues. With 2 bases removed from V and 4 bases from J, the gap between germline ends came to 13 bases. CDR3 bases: TGTGCCTGGAGTCTTGGACGGGATTCAGATACGCAGTATTTT. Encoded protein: CAWSLGRDSDTQYF.

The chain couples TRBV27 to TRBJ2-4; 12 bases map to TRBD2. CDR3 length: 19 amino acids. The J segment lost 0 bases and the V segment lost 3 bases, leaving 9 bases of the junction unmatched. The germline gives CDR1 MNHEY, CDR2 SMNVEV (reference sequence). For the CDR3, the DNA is TGTGCCAGCAGTTTCGGGTCTAGCGGGAGGGGTCTAGCCAAAAACATTCAGTACTTC. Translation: CASSFGSSGRGLAKNIQYF.

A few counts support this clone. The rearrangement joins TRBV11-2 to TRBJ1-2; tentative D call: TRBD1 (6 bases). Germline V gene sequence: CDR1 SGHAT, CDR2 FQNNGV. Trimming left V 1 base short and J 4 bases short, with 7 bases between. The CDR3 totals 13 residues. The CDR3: CASSLGTAYGYTF. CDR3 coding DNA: TGTGCCAGCAGCTTAGGGACAGCCTATGGCTACACCTTC.

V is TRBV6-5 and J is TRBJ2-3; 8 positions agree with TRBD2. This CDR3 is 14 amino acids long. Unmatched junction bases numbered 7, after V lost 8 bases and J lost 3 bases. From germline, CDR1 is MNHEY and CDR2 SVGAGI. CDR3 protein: CASRPGGGTDTQYF. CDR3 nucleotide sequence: TGTGCCAGCCGTCCGGGAGGGGGTACAGATACGCAGTATTTT.

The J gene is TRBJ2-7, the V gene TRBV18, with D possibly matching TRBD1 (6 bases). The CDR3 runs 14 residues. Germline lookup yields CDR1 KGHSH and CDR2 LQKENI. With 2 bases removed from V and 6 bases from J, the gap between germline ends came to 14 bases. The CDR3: CASSPGTRDGEQYF. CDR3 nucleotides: TGTGCCAGCTCACCAGGGACAAGGGACGGCGAGCAGTACTTC. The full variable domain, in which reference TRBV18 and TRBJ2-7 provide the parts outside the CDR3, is NAGVMQNPRHLVRRRGQEARLRCSPMKGHSHVYWYRQLPEEGLKFMVYLQKENIIDESGMPKERFSAEFPKEGPSILRIQQVVRGDSAAYFCASSPGTRDGEQYFGPGTRLTVT.

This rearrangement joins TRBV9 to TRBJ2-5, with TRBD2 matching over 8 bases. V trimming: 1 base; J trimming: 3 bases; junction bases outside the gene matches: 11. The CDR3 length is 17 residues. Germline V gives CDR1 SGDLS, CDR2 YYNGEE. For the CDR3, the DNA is TGTGCCAGCAGCGTATCATCGGGAGGGGGTTCCAAAGAGACCCAGTACTTC. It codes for CASSVSSGGGSKETQYF.

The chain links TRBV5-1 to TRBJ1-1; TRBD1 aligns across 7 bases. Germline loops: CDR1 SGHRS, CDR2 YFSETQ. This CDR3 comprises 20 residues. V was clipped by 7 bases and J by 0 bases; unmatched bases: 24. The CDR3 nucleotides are TGCGCCAGCTCCAGGGCGAGCTACGAACGCGGGGACAGAGTGAACACTGAAGCTTTCTTT. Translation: CASSRASYERGDRVNTEAFF.

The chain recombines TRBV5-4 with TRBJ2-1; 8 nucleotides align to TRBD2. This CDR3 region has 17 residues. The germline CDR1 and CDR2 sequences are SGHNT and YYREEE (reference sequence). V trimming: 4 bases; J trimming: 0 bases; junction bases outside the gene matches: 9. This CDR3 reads CASSPGGGLSSYNEQFF. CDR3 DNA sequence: TGTGCCAGCAGCCCGGGGGGGGGCCTCAGCTCCTACAATGAGCAGTTCTTC.

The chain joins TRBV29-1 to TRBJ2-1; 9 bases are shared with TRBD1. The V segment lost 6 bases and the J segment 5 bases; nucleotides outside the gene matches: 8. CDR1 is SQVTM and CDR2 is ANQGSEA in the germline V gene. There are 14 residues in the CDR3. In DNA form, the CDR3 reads TGCAGCGTCGCCGACGGGGACAGGGACAATGAGCAGTTCTTC. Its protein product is CSVADGDRDNEQFF.

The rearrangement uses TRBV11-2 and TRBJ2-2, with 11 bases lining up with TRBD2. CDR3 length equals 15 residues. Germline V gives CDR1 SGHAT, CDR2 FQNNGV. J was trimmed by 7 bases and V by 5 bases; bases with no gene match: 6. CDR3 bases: TGTGCCAGCAGCGCACTAGCGGGAGCTGACGGGGAGCTGTTTTTT. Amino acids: CASSALAGADGELFF.

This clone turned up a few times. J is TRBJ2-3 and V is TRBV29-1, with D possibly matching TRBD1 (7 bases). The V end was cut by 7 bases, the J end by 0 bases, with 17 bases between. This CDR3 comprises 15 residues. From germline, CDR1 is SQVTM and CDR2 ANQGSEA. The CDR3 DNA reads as TGCAGCGCCCAGGGGGGCAGCAGGAGCACAGATACGCAGTATTTT. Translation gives CSAQGGSRSTDTQYF.

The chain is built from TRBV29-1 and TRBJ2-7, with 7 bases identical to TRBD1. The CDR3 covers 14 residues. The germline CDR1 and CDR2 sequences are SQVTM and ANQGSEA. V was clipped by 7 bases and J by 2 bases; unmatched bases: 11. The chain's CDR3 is CSAAGTAGPYEQYF. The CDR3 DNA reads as TGCAGCGCAGCCGGGACAGCCGGACCCTACGAGCAGTACTTC.

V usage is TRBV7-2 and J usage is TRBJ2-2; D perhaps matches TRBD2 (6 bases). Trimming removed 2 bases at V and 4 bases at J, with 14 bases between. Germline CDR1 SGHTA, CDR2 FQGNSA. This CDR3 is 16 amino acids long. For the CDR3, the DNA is TGTGCCAGCAGCTTACAGGGACTCCTAACCACCGGGGAGCTGTTTTTT. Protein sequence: CASSLQGLLTTGELFF.

The CDR3 is CASSSQAGVGETQYF. Written as DNA, the CDR3 is TGTGCCAGCAGCTCGCAAGCGGGAGTGGGAGAGACCCAGTACTTC. The rearrangement uses TRBV7-2 and TRBJ2-5; 8 bases line up with TRBD2. Trimming at V came to 4 bases and at J to 4 bases, leaving 8 bases not matched to a gene. The germline CDR1 and CDR2 sequences are SGHTA and FQGNSA. The CDR3 extends over 15 amino acids. Together with reference TRBV7-2 and TRBJ2-5, the CDR3 gives the full variable domain: GAGVSQSPSNKVTEKGKDVELRCDPISGHTALYWYRQSLGQGLEFLIYFQGNSAPDKSGLPSDRFSAERTGGSVSTLTIQRTQQEDSAVYLCASSSQAGVGETQYFGPGTRLLVL.

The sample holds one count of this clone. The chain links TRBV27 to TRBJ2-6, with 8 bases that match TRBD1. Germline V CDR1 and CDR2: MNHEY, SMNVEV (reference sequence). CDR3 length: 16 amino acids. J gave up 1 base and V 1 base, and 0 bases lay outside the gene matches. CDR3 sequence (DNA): TGTGCCAGCAGTTTATGGACAGGGTCTGGGGCCAACGTCCTGACTTTC. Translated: CASSLWTGSGANVLTF. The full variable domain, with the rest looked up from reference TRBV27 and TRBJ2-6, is EAQVTQNPRYLITVTGKKLTVTCSQNMNHEYMSWYRQDPGLGLRQIYYSMNVEVTDKGDVPEGYKVSRKEKRNFPLILESPSPNQTSLYFCASSLWTGSGANVLTFGAGSRLTVL.

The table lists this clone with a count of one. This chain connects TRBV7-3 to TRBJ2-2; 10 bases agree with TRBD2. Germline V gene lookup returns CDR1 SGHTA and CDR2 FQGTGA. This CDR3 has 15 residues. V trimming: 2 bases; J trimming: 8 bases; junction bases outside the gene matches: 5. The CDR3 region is CASSLRTSGYGELFF. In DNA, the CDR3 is TGTGCCAGCAGCTTACGGACTAGCGGCTATGGGGAGCTGTTTTTT.

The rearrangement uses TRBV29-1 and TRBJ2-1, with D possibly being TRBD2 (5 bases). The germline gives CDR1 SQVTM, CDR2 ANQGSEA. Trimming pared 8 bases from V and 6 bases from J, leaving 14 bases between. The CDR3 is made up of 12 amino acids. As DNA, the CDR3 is TGCAGCCCCGTTGGGAGTCTCAATGAGCAGTTCTTC. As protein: CSPVGSLNEQFF.

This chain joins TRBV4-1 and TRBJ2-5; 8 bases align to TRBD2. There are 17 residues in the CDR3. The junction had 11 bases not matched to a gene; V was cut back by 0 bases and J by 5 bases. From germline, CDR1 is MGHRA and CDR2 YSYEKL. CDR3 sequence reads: CASSQDHGGGFEETQYF. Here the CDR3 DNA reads TGCGCCAGCAGCCAAGATCACGGCGGGGGGTTCGAGGAGACCCAGTACTTC.